This T cell receptor (beta chain) was profiled in a study of OX40 agonist ivuxolimab in advanced cancers. Regarding the study in general: Ivuxolimab was an agonistic, fully human IgG2 monoclonal antibody directed against OX40 (CD134), a costimulatory receptor. Intravenous ivuxolimab was administered to patients every 2 weeks at six dose levels: 0.01, 0.1, 0.3, 1.5, 3 and 10 mg/kg. Of the 50 or so patients in dose escalation, about 20 had hepatocellular carcinoma, some 15 had melanoma, 9 had renal cell carcinoma and 9 had head and neck cancer. A male proportion of almost 85% and a mean age of around 60 years, ranging from 23 to 79, were recorded for the dose-escalation cohort. Patients were allowed to have had prior anti-PD-1, anti-PD-L1 or anti-CTLA-4 therapy, and roughly 40% of the dose-escalation patients had been treated with checkpoint inhibitors. Partial responses were achieved by three dose-escalation patients, of whom one had hepatocellular carcinoma and two had cutaneous melanoma. Peripheral TCRbeta sequencing aimed to test whether ivuxolimab altered TCR sequence diversity and caused clonal T-cell expansion. The paper reports the monotherapy dose-escalation portion (N = 52 patients) of the phase I ivuxolimab trial. The research as a whole found: Low levels of normalized T-cell clonal expansion were also seen in some nonresponding patients. After ivuxolimab, expanded clones were on average more numerous among CD8+ T cells than among CD4+ T cells. At doses of 0.1 to 3.0 mg/kg, clonal expansion of both CD4+ and CD8+ blood T cells was observed from baseline to week 6. In the 0.1-3.0 mg/kg groups, partial responders were among the patients with the lowest normalized peripheral clonal expansion, particularly in CD8+ T cells. Which antigens the clonally expanded peripheral T cells were specific for was not determined.

Comment on this clone: Which antigen it targets is not known. No base quality values were provided; no much bigger clone lies one nucleotide off.

In the germline V gene (reference sequence), CDR1 corresponds to MNHNY and CDR2 to SVGAGI. The CDR3 numbers 11 residues from cysteine through phenylalanine. Only the CDR3 DNA stays, 33 bases, in frame from base 1. The V end loses 7 bases and the J end loses 2 bases, and a stretch of 5 bases separates them. The trial excluded patients who had a history of autoimmune disease or were on systemic immunosuppression. Peripheral blood for TCR sequencing was collected from all dose cohorts at baseline, on cycle 4 day 1, and on cycle 7 day 1. Samples came from an open-label, multicenter, first-in-human phase I dose-escalation trial of ivuxolimab. Adults with locally advanced or metastatic melanoma, renal cell carcinoma, hepatocellular carcinoma or head and neck squamous cell carcinoma were enrolled in the trial. Before TCR sequencing, CD4+ T cells and CD8+ T cells were sorted from peripheral blood as separate populations.

Genomic DNA was extracted from sorted cells for sequencing of the TCRbeta CDR3 region. The immunoSEQ Assay was used for sequencing of TCRbeta CDR3 regions. Sourced from immuneACCESS, this table was stored by TCRdb with only in-frame sequences that have V and J called. A share of the clones is absent; for the studies checked, an unresolved V gene accounts for under half, and the remainder has no known explanation. This sample is represented by approximately 66,000 clones; about 86% of them were singletons. The ten most abundant clones make up around 1.2% of the sample. Sequencing was performed on CD4+ or CD8+ T cells sorted from blood, taken in a trial of the OX40 agonist ivuxolimab. The V and J genes are TRBV6-6 and TRBJ1-1; no D gene is confidently identified. This TCR came from an adult with an advanced solid tumor such as melanoma, head and neck, liver or kidney cancer. The base sequence is TGTGCCAGCATCATAAACACTGAAGCTTTCTTT. Its amino acids are CASIINTEAFF.